The 17 T cell receptor beta chains below all came from one sample that was sequenced in a study of OX40 agonist ivuxolimab in advanced cancers. TCRdb's copy holds only in-frame clones and misses some; the assay was immunoSEQ multiplex PCR. The data contain approximately 100,000 clones, over 75% of them singletons. The sample consisted of CD4+ or CD8+ T cells sorted from blood, taken in a trial of the OX40 agonist ivuxolimab. The receptors derive from an adult with an advanced solid tumor such as melanoma, head and neck, liver or kidney cancer.

The chain couples TRBV6-5 to TRBJ2-7, with 10 bases that match TRBD2. The CDR3 contains 14 residues. In germline, CDR1 is MNHEY, CDR2 SVGAGI. Trimming took 4 bases from V and 6 from J; bases not matched to a gene: 6. CDR3 sequence (DNA): TGTGCCAGCAGTTCAGCGGGAGGGCCGGTCGAGCAGTACTTC. Translated, it gives CASSSAGGPVEQYF.

This rearrangement joins TRBV28 to TRBJ2-5; D tentatively reads TRBD1 or TRBD2 (5 bases each). From germline, CDR1 is MDHEN and CDR2 SYDVKM. The CDR3 is 12 residues long. V was cut by 4 bases and J by 11 bases, with 14 bases left in between. The CDR3 protein is CASSSPLGEQYF. Written as DNA, the CDR3 is TGTGCCAGCAGTTCCCCACTAGGGGAGCAGTACTTC.

The chain recombines TRBV6-1 with TRBJ1-5; D unresolved. Germline V gene lookup returns CDR1 MNHNS and CDR2 SASEGT. The CDR3 has 13 residues. V was pared by 3 bases and J by 0 bases, with 3 bases between. For the CDR3, the DNA is TGTGCCAGCAGTGATTATAGCAATCAGCCCCAGCATTTT. This sequence encodes CASSDYSNQPQHF.

V and J are TRBV5-8 and TRBJ1-2, with a weak D call TRBD1 (5 bases). Looked up from germline, CDR1 is SGHTS and CDR2 is YDEGEE. This CDR3 is built from 18 residues. The ends were cut back, 2 bases at V and 4 bases at J, with 24 bases in the middle. CDR3 DNA sequence: TGTGCCAGCAGCTTTTTAACCGGGGCCCTGAGGGACGGCTATGGCTACACCTTC. It encodes CASSFLTGALRDGYGYTF.

The chain has TRBV5-1 and TRBJ2-2; TRBD1 might be the D (5 bases). CDR3 length: 15 residues. Germline assignment: CDR1 SGHRS and CDR2 YFSETQ. Trimming pared 5 bases from V and 0 bases from J, leaving 11 bases between. The CDR3 sequence: CASREQGSNTGELFF. For the CDR3, the DNA is TGCGCCAGCAGGGAGCAGGGCTCGAACACCGGGGAGCTGTTTTTT.

V is TRBV5-1 and J is TRBJ1-2; no reliable D call. The CDR3 consists of 13 residues. The V end lost 4 bases, the J end lost 3 bases, and 10 bases lay between the germline ends. The germline CDR1 and CDR2 sequences are SGHRS and YFSETQ. CDR3 in DNA: TGCGCCAGCAGCCCGGACGGGGACTATGGCTACACCTTC. Amino acids: CASSPDGDYGYTF. Supplemented by reference TRBV5-1 and TRBJ1-2, the full variable domain reads KAGVTQTPRYLIKTRGQQVTLSCSPISGHRSVSWYQQTPGQGLQFLFEYFSETQRNKGNFPGRFSGRQFSNSRSEMNVSTLELGDSALYLCASSPDGDYGYTFGSGTRLTVV.

V is TRBV5-1 and J is TRBJ2-3, with 7 nucleotides matching TRBD2. Germline V CDR1 and CDR2: SGHRS, YFSETQ. With 0 bases clipped from V and 4 bases from J, the junction kept 11 bases outside the gene matches. This CDR3 comprises 17 residues. Here the CDR3 reads CASSLAWASGQPDTQYF. DNA of the CDR3: TGCGCCAGCAGCTTGGCCTGGGCTAGCGGTCAACCAGATACGCAGTATTTT.

The V gene is TRBV28, the J gene TRBJ1-1; a weak D match, TRBD1 (6 bases). This CDR3 spans 14 amino acids. CDR1 and CDR2 from the germline V gene are MDHEN and SYDVKM. Trimming removed 6 bases from V and 4 bases from J, with 15 bases in between. The CDR3 reads CASSLDRRATEAFF. CDR3 nucleotide sequence: TGTGCCAGCAGCCTTGACAGGAGGGCCACTGAAGCTTTCTTT.

This clone has only one observation. The chain uses TRBV9 and TRBJ2-5, with D possibly being TRBD2 (5 bases). This CDR3 is 15 amino acids long. The germline V gene has CDR1 SGDLS and CDR2 YYNGEE. Trimming removed 0 bases at V and 2 bases at J, with 11 bases between. In DNA form, the CDR3 reads TGTGCCAGCAGCGTAGCTGGAGGCGATCAAGAGACCCAGTACTTC. Its translation: CASSVAGGDQETQYF.

The chain couples TRBV7-8 to TRBJ1-1; D remains ambiguous. This CDR3 spans 13 amino acids. Germline V gene lookup returns CDR1 SGHVS and CDR2 FQNEAQ. Trimming shortened V by 0 bases and J by 1 base, and 3 bases separated the two germline ends. The CDR3, as DNA: TGTGCCAGCAGCTTAGCGGGGAACACTGAAGCTTTCTTT. Protein: CASSLAGNTEAFF.

This clone appeared a single time. The V call is TRBV5-1, the J call TRBJ2-1; TRBD1 matches at 9 bases. CDR1 SGHRS and CDR2 YFSETQ come from the germline V gene. V dropped 3 bases and J dropped 10; count of bases not matched to a gene: 2. The length of the CDR3 is 12 residues. The CDR3 DNA sequence: TGCGCCAGCAGCTGGGACAGGGTAGAGCAGTTCTTC. This encodes CASSWDRVEQFF. Filled out from reference TRBV5-1 and TRBJ2-1, the complete variable domain reads KAGVTQTPRYLIKTRGQQVTLSCSPISGHRSVSWYQQTPGQGLQFLFEYFSETQRNKGNFPGRFSGRQFSNSRSEMNVSTLELGDSALYLCASSWDRVEQFFGPGTRLTVL.

This sequence joins TRBV7-2 and TRBJ2-7; 13 nucleotides match TRBD2. The CDR3 has 14 residues. V was pared by 5 bases and J by 9 bases, with 7 bases of the junction left unmatched. The germline V gene encodes CDR1 SGHTA and CDR2 FQGNSA. The CDR3 reads CASSSGLAGVGQYF. CDR3 nucleotides: TGTGCCAGCAGCAGCGGACTAGCGGGAGTTGGGCAGTACTTC.

V gene TRBV7-2 combines with J gene TRBJ2-6; D unresolved. With 5 bases removed from V and 0 bases from J, the gap between germline ends came to 8 bases. This CDR3 spans 15 amino acids. From germline, CDR1 is SGHTA and CDR2 FQGNSA. The CDR3 loop reads CASSPSISGANVLTF. The CDR3 DNA reads TGTGCCAGCAGCCCGTCTATCTCTGGGGCCAACGTCCTGACTTTC. The complete variable domain, with remaining parts taken from reference TRBV7-2 and TRBJ2-6, reads GAGVSQSPSNKVTEKGKDVELRCDPISGHTALYWYRQSLGQGLEFLIYFQGNSAPDKSGLPSDRFSAERTGGSVSTLTIQRTQQEDSAVYLCASSPSISGANVLTFGAGSRLTVL.

The J gene is TRBJ2-7, the V gene TRBV18, with D possibly matching TRBD1 (5 bases). This CDR3 region has 14 residues. Between the trimmed V and J ends, which lost 1 base and 2 bases, there was a span of 9 bases. Germline values: CDR1 KGHSH, CDR2 LQKENI. The CDR3 region is CASSPRAGTYEQYF. Written as DNA, the CDR3 is TGTGCCAGCTCACCACGGGCAGGGACCTACGAGCAGTACTTC.

The chain recombines TRBV27 with TRBJ1-6, with D possibly TRBD1 on 5 matching bases. V gave up 9 bases and J gave up 4 bases, with 10 bases separating them. CDR1 and CDR2 from the germline V gene are MNHEY and SMNVEV (reference sequence). This CDR3 spans 13 amino acids. CDR3 DNA sequence: TGTGCCAGTTCAGGGACGTATAATTCACCCCTCCACTTT. This encodes CASSGTYNSPLHF.

This clone has only one observation. This chain joins TRBV5-1 and TRBJ1-3; TRBD1 is a possible D gene (5 bases). V lost 0 bases and J 4 bases, leaving 8 bases between the germline ends. Germline V gene lookup returns CDR1 SGHRS and CDR2 YFSETQ. The CDR3 loop spans 14 amino acids. The CDR3 DNA reads as TGCGCCAGCAGCTTGGAATGGGGGGGAAACACCATATATTTT. Translation gives CASSLEWGGNTIYF.

V usage is TRBV7-6 and J usage is TRBJ2-1, with 12 bases lining up with TRBD2. The CDR3 is 16 amino acids. Germline assignment: CDR1 SGHVS and CDR2 FNYEAQ. With V trimmed by 4 bases and J by 0 bases, 1 base remained unmatched. The CDR3 region is CASSWTSGNSYNEQFF. CDR3 nucleotides: TGTGCCAGCAGCTGGACTAGCGGGAACTCCTACAATGAGCAGTTCTTC.